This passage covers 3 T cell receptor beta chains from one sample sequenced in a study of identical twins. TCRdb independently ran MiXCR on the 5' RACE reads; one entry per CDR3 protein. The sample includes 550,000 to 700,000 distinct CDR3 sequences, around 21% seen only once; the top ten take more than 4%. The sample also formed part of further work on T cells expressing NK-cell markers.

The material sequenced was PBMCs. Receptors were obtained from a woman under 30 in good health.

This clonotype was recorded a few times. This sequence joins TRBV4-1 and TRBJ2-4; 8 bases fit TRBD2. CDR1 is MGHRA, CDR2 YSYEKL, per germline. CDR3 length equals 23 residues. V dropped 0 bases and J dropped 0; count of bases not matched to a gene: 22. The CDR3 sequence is CASSQDSVWREVGGGLAKNIQYF. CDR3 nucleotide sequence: TGCGCCAGCAGCCAAGATTCCGTTTGGCGGGAGGTCGGGGGGGGCCTAGCCAAAAACATTCAGTACTTC.

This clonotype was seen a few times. CDR3 bases: TGCGCCAGCAGTGGGGGAATATACTACGAGCAGTACTTC. This gives the protein CASSGGIYYEQYF. The chain carries TRBV5-1 and TRBJ2-7; D tentatively fits TRBD1 or TRBD2 (5 bases each). Germline V gives CDR1 SGHRS, CDR2 YFSETQ. The germline V and J ends were trimmed by 5 bases and 3 bases, with 12 bases remaining between them. The CDR3 extends over 13 amino acids.

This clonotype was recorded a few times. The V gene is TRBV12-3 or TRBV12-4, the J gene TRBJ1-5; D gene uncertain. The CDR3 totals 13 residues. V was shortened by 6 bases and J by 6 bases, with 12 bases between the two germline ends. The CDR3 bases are TGTGCCAGCAGCTGGAACGCTGGTCAGCCCCAGCATTTT. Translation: CASSWNAGQPQHF.